The 2 T cell receptor beta chains presented below share a single source sample, sequenced in a study of shared clonotypes between healthy human individuals. Libraries were prepared by immunoSEQ multiplex PCR; TCRdb keeps only in-frame clonotypes and omits some of them. The sample carries roughly 2.1 million clones, roughly 91% recorded once. Only CD45RO-negative cells positively selected for CCR7 counted as naive CD8 cells, so terminally differentiated effector memory CD45RA+ cells were excluded. The source material was naive CD8+ T cells from PBMCs. The source is a man younger than 35 in good health. Some clones in this sample may be carry-over from other donors' samples.

This sequence joins TRBV6-5 and TRBJ2-4; D perhaps matches TRBD1 (5 bases). The V end lost 8 bases, the J end lost 8 bases, and 22 bases lay between the germline ends. From germline, CDR1 is MNHEY and CDR2 SVGAGI. The CDR3 runs to 15 residues. This chain's CDR3 is CASATRAASRDIQYF. The CDR3 coding sequence is TGTGCCAGCGCAACCAGGGCCGCCTCAAGGGACATTCAGTACTTC.

This clone was counted a few times. The rearrangement uses TRBV11-3 and TRBJ1-2; maybe TRBD1 (5 bases). This CDR3 comprises 13 residues. The germline gives CDR1 SGHNT, CDR2 YENEEA. V lost 4 bases to trimming and J lost 8 bases, with 14 bases between them. The CDR3 loop is CASSSRDGFGYTF. CDR3 DNA sequence: TGTGCCAGCAGCTCCCGGGACGGGTTCGGCTACACCTTC.